The subject of this entry is one TCR beta chain. What it binds is unknown. Attachment of unique molecular identifiers was made to individual cDNA molecules. One entry per CDR3 protein results from TCRdb running MiXCR on the 5' RACE reads. The repertoire consists of over 85,000 distinct CDR3 sequences, with over 10% occurring once and the leading ten covering 3.8%. The data stem from a study of early T cells in non-severe SARS-CoV-2 infection. On the study more broadly: Chains from this unsorted whole-blood bulk RNA could not be paired. Study-level findings and limits: The study's VDJdb matching favored anti-spike CD8 responses and missed private and CD4 specificities.

This CDR3 has 13 residues. Between the trimmed V and J ends, which lost 5 bases and 1 base, there was a span of 11 bases. Looked up from germline, CDR1 is SQVTM and CDR2 is ANQGSEA. The chain is built from TRBV29-1 and TRBJ1-1; D call uncertain. The sample here was whole blood, taken at baseline. This receptor was identified in an adult who was a healthcare worker with PCR-confirmed SARS-CoV-2 infection or an uninfected control (not recorded which). For the CDR3, the DNA is TGCAGCGTTTCGGAGTTTTCGAACACTGAAGCTTTCTTT. Protein: CSVSEFSNTEAFF.